This TCR beta chain was profiled in a study of neoadjuvant anti-PD-1 for oral cavity cancer. For the study at large: Non-progressing patients received a fourth nivolumab dose near day 43, then surgery on days 50-56.

These newly diagnosed stage II-IVA oral cavity squamous cell carcinoma patients had no prior systemic or radiation treatment. The patients had HPV-negative, locally advanced oral cavity squamous cell carcinoma. Produced via immunoSEQ multiplex PCR; TCRdb's table is partial and in-frame only. The sample has approximately 11,000 clones; over 40% are singletons. The specimen was tumor tissue, collected before nivolumab (anti-PD-1) treatment. The receptor's source is a person between 35 and 79 years old with oral cavity squamous cell carcinoma.

The CDR3 protein is CASSTEGQPQHF. As DNA, the CDR3 is TGTGCCAGCAGTACTGAGGGTCAGCCCCAGCATTTT. The rearrangement joins TRBV6-6 to TRBJ1-5; D gene ambiguous. Germline-derived CDR1 and CDR2 are MNHNY and SVGAGI (reference sequence). V was cut by 5 bases and J by 6 bases, with 8 bases left in between. CDR3 length: 12 residues.